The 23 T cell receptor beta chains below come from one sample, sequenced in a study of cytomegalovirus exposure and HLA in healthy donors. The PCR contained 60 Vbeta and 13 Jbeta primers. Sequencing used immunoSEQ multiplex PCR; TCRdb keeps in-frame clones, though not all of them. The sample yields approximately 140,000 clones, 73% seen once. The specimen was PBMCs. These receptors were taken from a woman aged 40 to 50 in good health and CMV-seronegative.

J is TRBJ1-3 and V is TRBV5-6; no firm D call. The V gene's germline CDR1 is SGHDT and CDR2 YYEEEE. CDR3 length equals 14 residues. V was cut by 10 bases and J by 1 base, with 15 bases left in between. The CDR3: CACTSWESGNTIYF. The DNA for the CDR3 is TGTGCCTGCACGAGTTGGGAGTCTGGAAACACCATATATTTT.

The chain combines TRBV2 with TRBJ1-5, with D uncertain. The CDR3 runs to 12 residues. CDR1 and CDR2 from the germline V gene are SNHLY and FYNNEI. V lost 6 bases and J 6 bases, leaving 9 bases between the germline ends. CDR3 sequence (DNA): TGTGCCAGCAGCGGAGGACGTCAGCCCCAGCATTTT. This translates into CASSGGRQPQHF. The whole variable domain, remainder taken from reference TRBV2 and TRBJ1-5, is EPEVTQTPSHQVTQMGQEVILRCVPISNHLYFYWYRQILGQKVEFLVSFYNNEISEKSEIFDDQFSVERPDGSNFTLKIRSTKLEDSAMYFCASSGGRQPQHFGDGTRLSIL.

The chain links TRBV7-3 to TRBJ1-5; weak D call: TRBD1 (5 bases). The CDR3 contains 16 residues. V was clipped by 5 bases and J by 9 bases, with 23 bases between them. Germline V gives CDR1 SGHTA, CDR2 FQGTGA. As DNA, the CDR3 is TGTGCCAGCAGCCCGCCTGGCCTAAGGGGATCTCGGCCCCAGCATTTT. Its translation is CASSPPGLRGSRPQHF.

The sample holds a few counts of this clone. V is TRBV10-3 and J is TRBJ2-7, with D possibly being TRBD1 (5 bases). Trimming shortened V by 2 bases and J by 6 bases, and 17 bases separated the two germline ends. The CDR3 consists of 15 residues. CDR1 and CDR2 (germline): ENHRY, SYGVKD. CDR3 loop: CAISESMGQGREQYV. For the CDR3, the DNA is TGTGCCATCAGTGAGAGCATGGGGCAGGGTCGCGAGCAGTACGTC.

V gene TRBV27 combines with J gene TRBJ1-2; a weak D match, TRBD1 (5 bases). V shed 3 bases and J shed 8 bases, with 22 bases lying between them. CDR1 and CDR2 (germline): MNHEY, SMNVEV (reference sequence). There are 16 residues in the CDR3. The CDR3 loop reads CASSFTGSGWEGGYTF. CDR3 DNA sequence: TGTGCCAGCAGTTTTACTGGGAGCGGCTGGGAGGGGGGCTACACCTTC.

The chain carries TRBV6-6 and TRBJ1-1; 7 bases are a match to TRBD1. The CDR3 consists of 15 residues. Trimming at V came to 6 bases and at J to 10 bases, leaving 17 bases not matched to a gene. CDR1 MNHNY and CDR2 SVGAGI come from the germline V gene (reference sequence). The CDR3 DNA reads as TGTGCCAGCAGCCCCGACAGGGTCTTTTCTCTCGGAGCTTTCTTT. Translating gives CASSPDRVFSLGAFF.

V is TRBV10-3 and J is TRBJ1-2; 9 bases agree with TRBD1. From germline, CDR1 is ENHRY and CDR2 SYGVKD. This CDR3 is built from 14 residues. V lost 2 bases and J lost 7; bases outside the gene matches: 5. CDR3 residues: CAISEPLDRGGYTF. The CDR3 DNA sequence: TGTGCCATCAGTGAGCCTTTGGACAGGGGTGGCTACACCTTC.

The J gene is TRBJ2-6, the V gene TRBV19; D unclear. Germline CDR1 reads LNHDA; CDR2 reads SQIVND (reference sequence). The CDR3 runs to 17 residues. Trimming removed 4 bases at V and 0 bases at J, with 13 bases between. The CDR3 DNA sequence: TGTGCCAGTAGTACTTTATTGACTGTCTCTGGGGCCAACGTCCTGACTTTC. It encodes CASSTLLTVSGANVLTF.

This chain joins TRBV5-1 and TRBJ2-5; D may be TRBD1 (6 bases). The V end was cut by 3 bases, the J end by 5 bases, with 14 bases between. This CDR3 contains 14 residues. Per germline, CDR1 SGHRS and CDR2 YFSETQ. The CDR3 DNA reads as TGCGCCAGCAGCTCCAACGACAGGAGGGAGACCCAGTACTTC. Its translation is CASSSNDRRETQYF. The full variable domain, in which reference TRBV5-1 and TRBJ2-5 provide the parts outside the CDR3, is KAGVTQTPRYLIKTRGQQVTLSCSPISGHRSVSWYQQTPGQGLQFLFEYFSETQRNKGNFPGRFSGRQFSNSRSEMNVSTLELGDSALYLCASSSNDRRETQYFGPGTRLLVL.

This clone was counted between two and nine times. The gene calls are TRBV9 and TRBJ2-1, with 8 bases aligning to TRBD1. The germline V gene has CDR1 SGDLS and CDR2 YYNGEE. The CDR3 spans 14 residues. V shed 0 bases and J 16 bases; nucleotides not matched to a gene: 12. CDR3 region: CASSVDGQGTSGFF. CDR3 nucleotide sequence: TGTGCCAGCAGCGTAGATGGACAGGGTACATCCGGATTCTTC.

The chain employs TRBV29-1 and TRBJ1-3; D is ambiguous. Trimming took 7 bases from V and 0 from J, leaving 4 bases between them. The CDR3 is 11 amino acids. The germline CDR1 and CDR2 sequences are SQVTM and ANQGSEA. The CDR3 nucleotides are TGCAGCGCCGTCTCTGGAAACACCATATATTTT. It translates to CSAVSGNTIYF. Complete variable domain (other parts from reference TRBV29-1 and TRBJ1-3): SAVISQKPSRDICQRGTSLTIQCQVDSQVTMMFWYRQQPGQSLTLIATANQGSEATYESGFVIDKFPISRPNLTFSTLTVSNMSPEDSSIYLCSAVSGNTIYFGEGSWLTVV.

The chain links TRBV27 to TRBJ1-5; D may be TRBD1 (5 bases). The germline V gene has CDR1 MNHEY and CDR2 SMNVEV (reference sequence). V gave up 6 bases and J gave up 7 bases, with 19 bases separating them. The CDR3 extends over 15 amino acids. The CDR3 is CASSLGGSIGQPQHF. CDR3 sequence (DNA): TGTGCCAGCAGCCTTGGGGGGTCAATTGGGCAGCCCCAGCATTTT.

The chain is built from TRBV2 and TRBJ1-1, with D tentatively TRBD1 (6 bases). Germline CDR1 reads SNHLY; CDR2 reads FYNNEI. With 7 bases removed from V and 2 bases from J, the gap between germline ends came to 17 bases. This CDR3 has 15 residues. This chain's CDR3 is CASTPRWTVNTEAFF. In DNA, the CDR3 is TGTGCCAGCACGCCCCGCTGGACAGTAAACACTGAAGCTTTCTTT.

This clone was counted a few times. The CDR3 loop is CASSQGQLKAFF. Here the CDR3 DNA reads TGTGCCAGTAGTCAAGGACAGTTAAAGGCTTTCTTT. J is TRBJ1-1 and V is TRBV19; D possibly corresponds to TRBD1 (6 bases). This CDR3 contains 12 residues. The V and J ends lost 5 bases and 11 bases respectively, with 15 bases between them. Germline V gene data show CDR1 as LNHDA and CDR2 as SQIVND (reference sequence).

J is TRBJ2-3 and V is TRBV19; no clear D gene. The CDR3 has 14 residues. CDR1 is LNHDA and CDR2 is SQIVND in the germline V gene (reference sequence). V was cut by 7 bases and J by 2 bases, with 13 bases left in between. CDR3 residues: CASTLGHLTDTQYF. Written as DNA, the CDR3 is TGTGCCAGTACCTTGGGCCACCTCACAGATACGCAGTATTTT.

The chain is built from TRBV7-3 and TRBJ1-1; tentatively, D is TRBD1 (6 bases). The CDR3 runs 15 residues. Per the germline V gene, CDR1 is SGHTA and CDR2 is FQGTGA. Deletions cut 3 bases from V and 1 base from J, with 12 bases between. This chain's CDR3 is CASSLLSRGNTEAFF. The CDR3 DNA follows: TGTGCCAGCAGCTTGCTCAGCAGGGGGAACACTGAAGCTTTCTTT.

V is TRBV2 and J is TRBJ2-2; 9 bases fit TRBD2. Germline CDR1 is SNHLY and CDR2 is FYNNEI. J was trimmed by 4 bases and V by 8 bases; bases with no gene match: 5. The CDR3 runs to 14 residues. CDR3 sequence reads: CASRGLATTGELFF. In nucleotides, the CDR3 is TGTGCCAGCCGAGGACTAGCGACCACCGGGGAGCTGTTTTTT.

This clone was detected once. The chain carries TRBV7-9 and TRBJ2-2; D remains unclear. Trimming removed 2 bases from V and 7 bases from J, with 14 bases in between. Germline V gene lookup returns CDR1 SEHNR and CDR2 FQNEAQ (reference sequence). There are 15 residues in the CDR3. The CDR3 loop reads CASSLTGLDVGELFF. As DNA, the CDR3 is TGTGCCAGCAGCTTAACCGGGTTAGATGTCGGGGAGCTGTTTTTT.

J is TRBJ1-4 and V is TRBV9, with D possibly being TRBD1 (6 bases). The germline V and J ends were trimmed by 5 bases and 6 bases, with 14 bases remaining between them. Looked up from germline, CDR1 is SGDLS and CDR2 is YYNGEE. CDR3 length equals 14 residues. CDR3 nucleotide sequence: TGTGCCAGCAGTTCCGGGACATTCGATGAAAAACTGTTTTTT. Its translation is CASSSGTFDEKLFF.

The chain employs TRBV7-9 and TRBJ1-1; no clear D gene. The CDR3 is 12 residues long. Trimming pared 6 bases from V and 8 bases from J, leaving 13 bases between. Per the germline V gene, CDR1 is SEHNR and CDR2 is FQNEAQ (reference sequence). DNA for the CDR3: TGTGCCAGCAGGACATCCAGGTTAGAAGCTTTCTTT. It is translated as CASRTSRLEAFF.

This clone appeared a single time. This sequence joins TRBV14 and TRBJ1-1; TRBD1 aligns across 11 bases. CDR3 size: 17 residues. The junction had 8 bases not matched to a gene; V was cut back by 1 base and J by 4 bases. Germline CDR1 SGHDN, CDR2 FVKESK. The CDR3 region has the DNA TGTGCCAGCAGCCAAGGAGGGACAGGGGGTTGGGTCACTGAAGCTTTCTTT. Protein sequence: CASSQGGTGGWVTEAFF.

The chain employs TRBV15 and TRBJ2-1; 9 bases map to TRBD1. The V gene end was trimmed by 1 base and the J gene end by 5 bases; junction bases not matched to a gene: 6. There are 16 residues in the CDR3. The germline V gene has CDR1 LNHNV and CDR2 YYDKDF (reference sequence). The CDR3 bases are TGTGCCACCAGCAGAGGCTCGGGACAGGGTCACAATGAGCAGTTCTTC. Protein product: CATSRGSGQGHNEQFF.

DNA for the CDR3: TGTGCCAGCAGTTCTACGGACCAAGAGACCCAGTACTTC. Encoded protein: CASSSTDQETQYF. V usage is TRBV28 and J usage is TRBJ2-5; the D is unclear. Germline CDR1 and CDR2: MDHEN and SYDVKM. CDR3 length equals 13 residues. Trimming left V 4 bases short and J 0 bases short, with 6 bases between.